This record looks at one T cell receptor beta chain sequence and its context. Its antigen is still unknown. The run of the v3.0 immunoSEQ assay was at survey level. Assay used: immunoSEQ multiplex PCR; TCRdb lists only in-frame clones, some missing. The data hold about 34,000 clones, with roughly 85% observed a single time. The germline V gene has CDR1 LNHDA and CDR2 SQIVND (reference sequence). Unmatched junction bases numbered 5, after V lost 4 bases and J lost 8 bases. The length of the CDR3 is 14 residues. The data stem from a study of long-term antiretroviral therapy in people with HIV. Regarding the study as a whole: Dominance of pre-ART expanded clones persisted, fluctuating and often declining after ART.

The sequencing here drew on unsorted PBMCs, taken roughly 2.9 years before starting antiretroviral therapy. The origin of this receptor is a woman younger than 45 with HIV. The V call is TRBV19, the J call TRBJ2-1, with 10 bases aligning to TRBD2. The CDR3 here is CASSTPGLAHEQFF. In DNA, the CDR3 is TGTGCCAGTAGTACACCGGGACTAGCGCATGAGCAGTTCTTC.